This paragraph reports one T cell receptor (beta chain). The assay was immunoSEQ multiplex PCR, and TCRdb's table has in-frame clones only and misses some. The profile shows more than 200,000 clones, around four fifths of them singletons. These data originate in a study of blood T cell repertoires in COVID-19. Looking at the study overall: Both acute and convalescent COVID-19 samples were obtained from the United States, Italy and Spain. The analysed material was cDNA or gDNA that came from T cells, B-cell-depleted T cells, or PBMCs.

CDR1 KGHDR and CDR2 SFDVKD come from the germline V gene. This CDR3 has 13 residues. V lost 1 base, J lost 8 bases, and 10 bases lay in between. Sequenced: peripheral blood. The J gene is TRBJ1-1, the V gene TRBV24-1, with no clear D. The sequence was obtained from a woman of 80 years or more with COVID-19, enrolled during active disease. CDR3 nucleotides: TGTGCCACCAGTGATTTTCCAGGCACCGAAGCTTTCTTT. It is translated as CATSDFPGTEAFF.